The 31 T cell receptor beta chains presented below share a single source sample, sequenced in a study of blood T cell repertoires in COVID-19. Method: immunoSEQ multiplex PCR; TCRdb's copy keeps in-frame clones and lacks some. The sample has some 220,000 clones; around four fifths are singletons. Input material: peripheral blood. The receptors stem from a woman of 80 years or more with active or convalescent COVID-19.

This chain's CDR3 is CASSLGYNYGYTF. The CDR3 DNA is TGTGCCAGCAGCCTCGGTTATAACTATGGCTACACCTTC. This chain joins TRBV12-3 or TRBV12-4 and TRBJ1-2; D call uncertain. Trimming cost V 6 bases and J 1 base, with 9 bases left between them. The CDR3 extends over 13 amino acids.

The chain couples TRBV15 to TRBJ1-1; 7 nucleotides match TRBD1. The CDR3 extends over 15 amino acids. Trimming at V came to 1 base and at J to 5 bases, leaving 7 bases not matched to a gene. The V gene's germline CDR1 is LNHNV and CDR2 YYDKDF (reference sequence). This CDR3 reads CATSRGTGVETEAFF. CDR3 nucleotides: TGTGCCACCAGCAGAGGAACAGGGGTGGAGACTGAAGCTTTCTTT.

The chain carries TRBV20-1 and TRBJ2-7, with 8 bases that match TRBD1. After removal of 3 bases from V and 3 bases from J, the junction contained 1 base not matched to a gene. Germline values: CDR1 DFQATT, CDR2 SNEGSKA (reference sequence). CDR3 length: 12 residues. The CDR3: CSASGTGYEQYF. The CDR3 DNA follows: TGCAGTGCTAGTGGGACAGGCTACGAGCAGTACTTC.

The chain's CDR3 is CASSPPISARTDTQYF. The CDR3 DNA follows: TGTGCCAGCAGTCCTCCGATTAGCGCTCGCACAGATACGCAGTATTTT. The V call is TRBV27, the J call TRBJ2-3; tentatively, D is TRBD2 (5 bases). CDR3 size: 16 residues. CDR1 MNHEY and CDR2 SMNVEV come from the germline V gene (reference sequence). Between the trimmed V and J ends, which lost 5 bases and 1 base, there was a span of 16 bases.

The gene calls are TRBV9 and TRBJ1-6; no firm D call. The CDR3 covers 16 residues. Germline V gene sequence: CDR1 SGDLS, CDR2 YYNGEE. V was trimmed by 3 bases and J by 7 bases, leaving 17 bases between them. CDR3 sequence reads: CASSDKPGPENSPLHF. As DNA, the CDR3 is TGTGCCAGCAGCGACAAGCCGGGTCCCGAAAATTCACCCCTCCACTTT.

This clone was seen ten or more times. The rearrangement links TRBV29-1 to TRBJ2-1; TRBD1 matches at 7 bases. J lost 1 base, V lost 1 base, and 1 base had no gene match. Germline CDR1 is SQVTM and CDR2 is ANQGSEA. CDR3 length: 14 amino acids. The CDR3 DNA reads TGCAGCGTTGAAGGGACAGGATCCTACAATGAGCAGTTCTTC. Its translation is CSVEGTGSYNEQFF.

The chain joins TRBV9 to TRBJ2-1; 7 nucleotides line up with TRBD1. Per the germline V gene, CDR1 is SGDLS and CDR2 is YYNGEE. The CDR3 sequence is 13 residues long. Trimming at V came to 6 bases and at J to 4 bases, leaving 4 bases not matched to a gene. The CDR3 spells CASTGTAYNEQFF. The CDR3 coding sequence is TGTGCCAGCACCGGGACAGCGTACAATGAGCAGTTCTTC.

V usage is TRBV2 and J usage is TRBJ1-5, with a weak D call TRBD1 (5 bases). Germline lookup yields CDR1 SNHLY and CDR2 FYNNEI. There are 12 residues in the CDR3. V was trimmed by 6 bases and J by 3 bases, leaving 6 bases between them. DNA for the CDR3: TGTGCCAGCAGGGACACCAATCAGCCCCAGCATTTT. As protein: CASRDTNQPQHF.

The chain uses TRBV28 and TRBJ1-1; 9 nucleotides match TRBD1. The CDR3 covers 13 residues. CDR1 is MDHEN and CDR2 is SYDVKM in the germline V gene. J was trimmed by 5 bases and V by 6 bases; bases with no gene match: 4. The CDR3 protein is CASRQGQGTEAFF. CDR3 DNA: TGTGCCAGCAGACAAGGACAGGGGACTGAAGCTTTCTTT.

The V and J genes are TRBV9 and TRBJ1-2; no firm D call. The CDR3 is made up of 14 amino acids. The V gene lost 0 bases and the J gene lost 0 bases, with 6 bases spanning the gap. CDR1 and CDR2 from the germline V gene are SGDLS and YYNGEE. The CDR3 protein is CASSVGGPNYGYTF. For the CDR3, the DNA is TGTGCCAGCAGCGTAGGAGGGCCTAACTATGGCTACACCTTC.

The chain links TRBV28 to TRBJ2-4; D gene unclear. Trimming removed 5 bases at V and 0 bases at J, with 17 bases between. The CDR3 is 17 amino acids. CDR1 is MDHEN and CDR2 is SYDVKM in the germline V gene. CDR3 residues: CASSPPELLIAKNIQYF. CDR3 nucleotides: TGTGCCAGCAGTCCCCCGGAGTTACTGATAGCCAAAAACATTCAGTACTTC.

The chain has TRBV7-2 and TRBJ2-3, with TRBD1 matching 7 bases. After removal of 2 bases from V and 6 bases from J, the junction contained 11 bases not matched to a gene. CDR3 length equals 16 residues. The germline V gene has CDR1 SGHTA and CDR2 FQGNSA. Written as DNA, the CDR3 is TGTGCCAGCAGCTTATGGGGGACGAAAGGGGGCGATACGCAGTATTTT. It codes for CASSLWGTKGGDTQYF.

V usage is TRBV27 and J usage is TRBJ2-6; a weak D match, TRBD1 (6 bases). In germline, CDR1 is MNHEY, CDR2 SMNVEV (reference sequence). The ends were cut back, 4 bases at V and 4 bases at J, with 17 bases in the middle. The CDR3 totals 17 residues. The CDR3 protein is CASSSDSLAPGANVLTF. As DNA, the CDR3 is TGTGCCAGCAGTTCGGACAGCTTAGCCCCAGGGGCCAACGTCCTGACTTTC.

The V gene is TRBV30, the J gene TRBJ1-1; 12 nucleotides line up with TRBD1. This CDR3 region has 16 residues. V dropped 3 bases and J dropped 2; count of bases not matched to a gene: 7. Germline assignment: CDR1 GTSNPN and CDR2 SVGIG (reference sequence). In nucleotides, the CDR3 is TGTGCCTGGAGAGCCGGGACAGGGGGCCTCAACACTGAAGCTTTCTTT. Encoded protein: CAWRAGTGGLNTEAFF. Full variable domain (remainder filled in from reference TRBV30 and TRBJ1-1): SQTIHQWPATLVQPVGSPLSLECTVEGTSNPNLYWYRQAAGRGLQLLFYSVGIGQISSEVPQNLSASRPQDRQFILSSKKLLLSDSGFYLCAWRAGTGGLNTEAFFGQGTRLTVV.

This clone appeared a single time. The chain couples TRBV5-1 to TRBJ2-5, with TRBD1 identical over 7 bases. CDR3 size: 13 residues. In germline, CDR1 is SGHRS, CDR2 YFSETQ. The ends lost 9 bases at V and 1 base at J; junction bases unmatched: 6. CDR3 residues: CATKTGPQETQYF. CDR3 DNA: TGCGCCACAAAGACAGGGCCCCAAGAGACCCAGTACTTC.

The genes are TRBV9 and TRBJ2-3; D is unresolved. Trimming took off 0 bases at V and 2 bases at J, with 10 bases between the two ends. The CDR3 totals 15 residues. Germline CDR1 and CDR2: SGDLS and YYNGEE. CDR3 loop: CASSVDDIYTDTQYF. The CDR3 bases are TGTGCCAGCAGCGTAGACGACATTTACACAGATACGCAGTATTTT.

The V call is TRBV28, the J call TRBJ1-2; D ambiguous. CDR1 MDHEN and CDR2 SYDVKM come from the germline V gene. The CDR3 is 12 residues long. Between the trimmed V and J ends, which lost 4 bases and 6 bases, there was a span of 9 bases. The CDR3 DNA reads as TGTGCCAGCAGTTCGAAATCGGATGGCTACACCTTC. Amino acid sequence: CASSSKSDGYTF.

The chain is built from TRBV7-3 and TRBJ2-7, with 8 nucleotides matching TRBD1. Germline V gene data show CDR1 as SGHTA and CDR2 as FQGTGA. This CDR3 is built from 16 residues. V shed 5 bases, J shed 2 bases, and the junction held 11 bases outside the gene matches. CDR3 nucleotide sequence: TGTGCCAGCAGCCTACAATTGGACAGGGTAGCCTACGAGCAGTACTTC. Translating gives CASSLQLDRVAYEQYF.

The genes are TRBV29-1 and TRBJ2-7, with 9 bases fitting TRBD2. V shed 7 bases and J 1 base; nucleotides not matched to a gene: 17. The length of the CDR3 is 17 residues. Germline assignment: CDR1 SQVTM and CDR2 ANQGSEA. The CDR3 bases are TGCAGCGGCGGGGGGGGGAACCGGGACCGGCGATCCTACGAGCAGTACTTC. Its protein is CSGGGGNRDRRSYEQYF.

The rearrangement uses TRBV15 and TRBJ1-2; no reliable D call. This CDR3 has 12 amino acids. Trimming removed 3 bases at V and 4 bases at J, with 6 bases between. CDR1 LNHNV and CDR2 YYDKDF come from the germline V gene (reference sequence). CDR3 DNA: TGTGCCACCAGCAGTCGGTTCTATGGCTACACCTTC. This encodes CATSSRFYGYTF.

This chain links TRBV6-2 or TRBV6-3 with TRBJ2-3, with a weak D call TRBD1 (6 bases). The CDR3 contains 15 residues. The V and J ends lost 0 bases and 0 bases respectively, with 7 bases between them. Germline V gene lookup returns CDR1 MNHEY and CDR2 SVGEGT. The CDR3 protein is CASSYSRGSTDTQYF. CDR3 in DNA: TGTGCCAGCAGTTACTCTAGGGGGAGCACAGATACGCAGTATTTT.

The chain uses TRBV11-2 and TRBJ2-1; D is ambiguous. The V end lost 1 base, the J end lost 6 bases, and 4 bases lay between the germline ends. Germline values: CDR1 SGHAT, CDR2 FQNNGV. There are 12 residues in the CDR3. The CDR3 nucleotides read TGTGCCAGCAGCTTAGCTTCCAATGAGCAGTTCTTC. The encoded protein is CASSLASNEQFF.

This clone was picked up a small number of times. The chain links TRBV6-5 to TRBJ1-6; possible D gene TRBD1, 5 bases. The germline V gene encodes CDR1 MNHEY and CDR2 SVGAGI. V was clipped by 0 bases and J by 8 bases, with 11 bases between them. This CDR3 region has 15 residues. As DNA, the CDR3 is TGTGCCAGCAGTTACTCTTCAGGGCTGGATTCACCCCTCCACTTT. It encodes CASSYSSGLDSPLHF.

The V and J genes are TRBV19 and TRBJ2-3; 11 bases fit TRBD2. Per the germline V gene, CDR1 is LNHDA and CDR2 is SQIVND (reference sequence). With 2 bases clipped from V and 5 bases from J, the junction kept 6 bases outside the gene matches. This CDR3 contains 16 residues. The DNA for the CDR3 is TGTGCCAGTAGTATAATGCTAGCGGGGGGTCAAGATACGCAGTATTTT. Its protein product is CASSIMLAGGQDTQYF. Combining the CDR3 with reference TRBV19 and TRBJ2-3 gives the whole variable domain DGGITQSPKYLFRKEGQNVTLSCEQNLNHDAMYWYRQDPGQGLRLIYYSQIVNDFQKGDIAEGYSVSREKKESFPLTVTSAQKNPTAFYLCASSIMLAGGQDTQYFGPGTRLTVL.

This clone was seen a few times. This sequence joins TRBV12-2 and TRBJ2-3; the D call in the table, TRBD2, was not verified against the DNA. TRBV12-2 has pseudogene status. This CDR3 has 15 residues. This CDR3 reads CASGPRKASTDTQYF. The CDR3 nucleotides are TGTGCAAGTGGCCCTAGGAAGGCGAGTACAGATACGCAGTATTTT.

V is TRBV11-3 and J is TRBJ2-3; 7 bases are shared with TRBD2. Germline V gene data show CDR1 as SGHNT and CDR2 as YENEEA. The CDR3 extends over 14 amino acids. Unmatched junction bases numbered 7, after V lost 8 bases and J lost 2 bases. CDR3 DNA: TGTGCCAGCGGCCGGGGAGGGCTCACAGATACGCAGTATTTT. Translation: CASGRGGLTDTQYF.

This chain links TRBV10-1 with TRBJ2-7; D gene uncertain. The V gene lost 7 bases and the J gene lost 5 bases, with 15 bases spanning the gap. This CDR3 is 13 amino acids long. Germline assignment: CDR1 WNHNN and CDR2 SYGVQD (reference sequence). CDR3 in amino acids: CASIGIRANEQYF. As DNA, the CDR3 is TGCGCCAGCATCGGCATAAGAGCGAACGAGCAGTACTTC.

This clone was found a few times. The chain employs TRBV28 and TRBJ1-6; TRBD1 might be the D (6 bases). Trimming took 8 bases from V and 5 from J, leaving 16 bases between them. The germline CDR1 and CDR2 sequences are MDHEN and SYDVKM. CDR3 length: 15 amino acids. The CDR3 sequence is CASSGGSGHNSPLHF. CDR3 coding DNA: TGTGCCAGCTCGGGGGGCAGTGGGCATAATTCACCCCTCCACTTT.

CDR3: CASSKGELAGKDTQYF. CDR3 sequence (DNA): TGTGCCAGCAGCAAAGGCGAACTAGCGGGGAAAGATACGCAGTATTTT. The chain is built from TRBV21-1 and TRBJ2-3; TRBD2, the D gene given by the table, was not confirmed from the DNA. TRBV21-1 corresponds to a pseudogene. The CDR3 contains 16 residues.

The rearrangement uses TRBV4-2 and TRBJ2-1, with 7 bases identical to TRBD2. V shed 7 bases, J shed 6 bases, and the junction held 18 bases outside the gene matches. The germline V gene encodes CDR1 LGHNA and CDR2 YNFKEQ. The CDR3 sequence is 17 residues long. The CDR3 region has the DNA TGTGCCAGCACCTTATCCCCAACCGGGACTACCACCAATGAGCAGTTCTTC. Amino acid sequence: CASTLSPTGTTTNEQFF.

This clone was detected a few times. This sequence joins TRBV5-1 and TRBJ2-7, with TRBD1 identical over 7 bases. Trimming removed 5 bases from V and 3 bases from J; junction bases left unmatched: 14. Germline V CDR1 and CDR2: SGHRS, YFSETQ. The CDR3 has 16 amino acids. The CDR3: CASRRGSGTEVYEQYF. In DNA, the CDR3 is TGCGCCAGCAGACGTGGCTCCGGGACAGAGGTCTACGAGCAGTACTTC.